Detailed here is one T cell receptor beta chain. The study sampled blood at baseline, cycle 4 day 1, and cycle 7 day 1. The sample comes from a study of OX40 agonist ivuxolimab in advanced cancers. Across the study: Enrolled patients in dose escalation had cancers that were hepatocellular carcinoma, melanoma, renal cell or head and neck cancer.

V lost 0 bases and J 0 bases, leaving 6 bases between the germline ends. There are 15 residues in the CDR3. Germline CDR1 and CDR2: ENHRY and SYGVKD. Profiling relied on immunoSEQ multiplex PCR, and the TCRdb table lists in-frame clones only, not all of them. The repertoire includes around 80,000 clones, approximately 80% of them detected once, and less than 3% sits in the top ten. The sequencing used CD4+ or CD8+ T cells sorted from blood, collected in a trial of the OX40 agonist ivuxolimab. The chain links TRBV10-3 to TRBJ1-5; D gene uncertain. The sequence was obtained from an adult with an advanced solid tumor such as melanoma, head and neck, liver or kidney cancer. The CDR3 DNA sequence: TGTGCCATCAGTGAGTCCGGCGTTAGCAATCAGCCCCAGCATTTT. It is translated as CAISESGVSNQPQHF.